These 30 T cell receptor beta chains were all obtained from the same sample, sequenced in a study of blood T cell repertoires in COVID-19. The protocol was immunoSEQ multiplex PCR, while the TCRdb copy is restricted to in-frame clones and leaves out a portion. The sample lists about 200,000 clones, 88% seen once, with roughly 4.7% in the top ten. Source material: peripheral blood. These receptors all stem from a human donor in a cohort sampled during active COVID-19.

The rearrangement links TRBV9 to TRBJ1-2, with unresolved D. The germline V gene has CDR1 SGDLS and CDR2 YYNGEE. CDR3 length equals 12 residues. V was pared by 0 bases and J by 7 bases, with 7 bases between. This CDR3 is CASSVAGAGYTF. CDR3 in DNA: TGTGCCAGCAGCGTAGCAGGTGCTGGCTACACCTTC. Full variable domain (remainder filled in from reference TRBV9 and TRBJ1-2): DSGVTQTPKHLITATGQRVTLRCSPRSGDLSVYWYQQSLDQGLQFLIQYYNGEERAKGNILERFSAQQFPDLHSELNLSSLELGDSALYFCASSVAGAGYTFGSGTRLTVV.

The chain combines TRBV2 with TRBJ2-5, with D unresolved. V was cut by 2 bases and J by 2 bases, with 6 bases left in between. The CDR3 runs to 13 residues. The germline gives CDR1 SNHLY, CDR2 FYNNEI. CDR3 sequence: CASSENRQETQYF. In DNA form, the CDR3 reads TGTGCCAGCAGTGAAAACAGACAAGAGACCCAGTACTTC.

The V and J genes are TRBV30 and TRBJ2-7; a possible D gene is TRBD2 (6 bases). V lost 0 bases and J 0 bases, leaving 15 bases between the germline ends. Germline lookup yields CDR1 GTSNPN and CDR2 SVGIG (reference sequence). CDR3 length: 16 residues. CDR3 residues: CAWSVLRGRGSYEQYF. The CDR3 bases are TGTGCCTGGAGTGTTCTCCGGGGGAGAGGCTCCTACGAGCAGTACTTC.

V is TRBV24-1 and J is TRBJ2-5, with D possibly TRBD1 on 5 matching bases. The CDR3 runs to 16 residues. Germline V CDR1 and CDR2: KGHDR, SFDVKD. Trimming shortened V by 1 base and J by 5 bases, and 16 bases separated the two germline ends. Here the CDR3 reads CATSDLGRGLEETQYF. The CDR3 region has the DNA TGTGCCACCAGTGATTTAGGTAGGGGTTTGGAGGAGACCCAGTACTTC.

The CDR3 reads CASSILAGMSYEQYF. The CDR3 coding sequence is TGTGCCAGCAGTATCCTAGCGGGGATGTCCTACGAGCAGTACTTC. The V gene is TRBV2, the J gene TRBJ2-7, with 9 bases aligning to TRBD2. Looked up from germline, CDR1 is SNHLY and CDR2 is FYNNEI. V was pared by 5 bases and J by 1 base, with 6 bases of the junction left unmatched. The CDR3 runs to 15 residues.

The V call is TRBV5-6, the J call TRBJ1-1, with D possibly being TRBD1 (6 bases). Germline values: CDR1 SGHDT, CDR2 YYEEEE. Between the trimmed V and J ends, which lost 4 bases and 0 bases, there was a span of 7 bases. There are 13 residues in the CDR3. Here the CDR3 reads CASSRTVNTEAFF. The CDR3 region has the DNA TGTGCCAGCAGCCGGACAGTGAACACTGAAGCTTTCTTT.

This rearrangement joins TRBV28 to TRBJ2-7; a possible D gene is TRBD1 (5 bases). V lost 6 bases, J lost 6 bases, and 12 bases lay in between. CDR1 MDHEN and CDR2 SYDVKM come from the germline V gene. The CDR3 contains 12 residues. CDR3 sequence: CASREQVSEQYF. The CDR3 DNA reads as TGTGCCAGCAGGGAACAGGTTTCCGAGCAGTACTTC.

The chain has TRBV10-2 and TRBJ1-2; 8 bases map to TRBD1. J gave up 0 bases and V 6 bases, and 3 bases lay outside the gene matches. The length of the CDR3 is 14 residues. Per germline, CDR1 WSHSY and CDR2 SAAADI. The CDR3 protein is CASRSGQANYGYTF. The CDR3 nucleotides are TGCGCCAGCAGGTCGGGACAGGCTAACTATGGCTACACCTTC.

The V and J genes are TRBV4-2 and TRBJ1-5; D may be TRBD1 (5 bases). Germline lookup yields CDR1 LGHNA and CDR2 YNFKEQ. This CDR3 spans 15 amino acids. The V end was cut by 3 bases, the J end by 4 bases, with 13 bases between. CDR3 in DNA: TGTGCCAGCAGCCAGCTTGGGGAGGGGAATCAGCCCCAGCATTTT. Residues: CASSQLGEGNQPQHF.

J is TRBJ2-7 and V is TRBV12-3 or TRBV12-4; D not resolved. This CDR3 comprises 12 residues. V lost 2 bases, J lost 8 bases, and 10 bases lay in between. The CDR3 DNA is TGTGCCAGCAGTTTATCAAACACCCAGCAGTACTTC. Translating gives CASSLSNTQQYF.

This clone turned up a few times. V is TRBV5-4 and J is TRBJ1-6; TRBD1 is a possible D gene (6 bases). V gave up 1 base and J gave up 9 bases, with 11 bases separating them. This CDR3 spans 14 amino acids. Germline-derived CDR1 and CDR2 are SGHNT and YYREEE (reference sequence). For the CDR3, the DNA is TGTGCCAGCAGCTTGAGGGGGGGCCCTTCACCCCTCCACTTT. It translates to CASSLRGGPSPLHF.

V usage is TRBV19 and J usage is TRBJ1-5; TRBD1 agrees at 8 bases. Germline V gene lookup returns CDR1 LNHDA and CDR2 SQIVND (reference sequence). Trimming removed 1 base from V and 1 base from J; junction bases left unmatched: 3. This CDR3 is built from 16 residues. CDR3 DNA: TGTGCCAGTAGTATAGGGACAGGGTACAGCAATCAGCCCCAGCATTTT. It translates to CASSIGTGYSNQPQHF. Drawing the rest from reference TRBV19 and TRBJ1-5, the complete variable domain is DGGITQSPKYLFRKEGQNVTLSCEQNLNHDAMYWYRQDPGQGLRLIYYSQIVNDFQKGDIAEGYSVSREKKESFPLTVTSAQKNPTAFYLCASSIGTGYSNQPQHFGDGTRLSIL.

The chain recombines TRBV12-5 with TRBJ2-3, with 7 bases matching TRBD1. The V and J ends lost 7 bases and 5 bases, in that order; junction bases with no gene match: 6. Germline V lookup: CDR1 LGHNT, CDR2 FRNRAP. The CDR3 extends over 13 amino acids. The CDR3 DNA reads as TGTGCTAGTGCCAGTCAGGGGGTAGATACGCAGTATTTT. This translates into CASASQGVDTQYF.

The chain joins TRBV4-2 to TRBJ1-5, with D hard to call. V lost 0 bases, J lost 9 bases, and 9 bases lay in between. Per the germline V gene, CDR1 is LGHNA and CDR2 is YNFKEQ. The CDR3 runs 13 residues. The CDR3 here is CASSQDSQLPQHF. The CDR3 bases are TGTGCCAGCAGCCAAGATAGCCAGCTGCCCCAGCATTTT.

The chain links TRBV30 to TRBJ1-4; 9 bases fit TRBD1. The CDR3 consists of 14 residues. Germline V gene sequence: CDR1 GTSNPN, CDR2 SVGIG (reference sequence). V lost 2 bases to trimming and J lost 5 bases; unmatched junction nucleotides: 3. CDR3 sequence: CAWSRGTGNEKLFF. The CDR3 DNA is TGTGCCTGGAGTCGTGGGACAGGGAATGAAAAACTGTTTTTT.

The genes are TRBV5-1 and TRBJ2-1, with 9 positions matching TRBD2. V was pared by 0 bases and J by 3 bases, with 7 bases of the junction left unmatched. Germline loops: CDR1 SGHRS, CDR2 YFSETQ. This CDR3 has 17 residues. CDR3 nucleotide sequence: TGCGCCAGCAGCTTGGCGGCTAGCGGGATGGGCTACAATGAGCAGTTCTTC. This translates into CASSLAASGMGYNEQFF. The variable domain in full, completed from reference TRBV5-1 and TRBJ2-1, reads KAGVTQTPRYLIKTRGQQVTLSCSPISGHRSVSWYQQTPGQGLQFLFEYFSETQRNKGNFPGRFSGRQFSNSRSEMNVSTLELGDSALYLCASSLAASGMGYNEQFFGPGTRLTVL.

This rearrangement joins TRBV6-5 to TRBJ1-1, with TRBD1 matching over 9 bases. The V gene end was trimmed by 5 bases and the J gene end by 4 bases; junction bases not matched to a gene: 5. The V gene's germline CDR1 is MNHEY and CDR2 SVGAGI. The CDR3 runs to 14 residues. The CDR3 nucleotides read TGTGCCAGCAGTCATGACAGGGGGGTCACTGAAGCTTTCTTT. Translating gives CASSHDRGVTEAFF.

This chain connects TRBV5-1 to TRBJ2-3, with TRBD1 matching 7 bases. The CDR3 contains 13 residues. Germline values: CDR1 SGHRS, CDR2 YFSETQ. Unmatched junction bases numbered 1, after V lost 2 bases and J lost 4 bases. The CDR3 DNA is TGCGCCAGCAGCTTAGGGGGCCCAGATACGCAGTATTTT. Encoded protein: CASSLGGPDTQYF.

The chain is built from TRBV19 and TRBJ2-7; D perhaps matches TRBD2 (6 bases). The CDR3 loop spans 14 amino acids. The germline gives CDR1 LNHDA, CDR2 SQIVND (reference sequence). Trimming removed 5 bases from V and 7 bases from J, with 18 bases in between. The CDR3 DNA is TGTGCCAGTAGTCCCGGCAGGGCGGGGAGGGAGCAGTACTTC. Amino acids: CASSPGRAGREQYF.

This rearrangement joins TRBV28 to TRBJ1-1; D is perhaps TRBD1 (6 bases). Trimming removed 5 bases at V and 0 bases at J, with 16 bases between. CDR1 is MDHEN, CDR2 SYDVKM, per germline. This CDR3 comprises 16 residues. The CDR3 loop is CASSANRDTVNTEAFF. CDR3 bases: TGTGCCAGCAGTGCAAACCGGGACACCGTGAACACTGAAGCTTTCTTT.

The genes are TRBV5-1 and TRBJ2-6; possible D gene TRBD2, 5 bases. Germline CDR1 is SGHRS and CDR2 is YFSETQ. CDR3 size: 14 residues. V lost 4 bases, J lost 0 bases, and 5 bases lay in between. The DNA for the CDR3 is TGCGCCAGCAGCCGGGACTCTGGGGCCAACGTCCTGACTTTC. This encodes CASSRDSGANVLTF.

This sequence joins TRBV19 and TRBJ1-3; a weak D match, TRBD1 (5 bases). V lost 7 bases, J lost 10 bases, and 23 bases lay in between. This CDR3 region has 15 residues. Germline CDR1 reads LNHDA; CDR2 reads SQIVND (reference sequence). The CDR3 spells CASTLEIRAPGTIYF. The DNA for the CDR3 is TGTGCCAGTACCCTAGAGATCCGGGCCCCAGGGACCATATATTTT.

The chain joins TRBV5-1 to TRBJ1-2; 8 bases line up with TRBD1. CDR1 is SGHRS and CDR2 is YFSETQ in the germline V gene. The CDR3 contains 14 residues. V was pared by 0 bases and J by 6 bases, with 4 bases of the junction left unmatched. This CDR3 is CASSLAGQGDGYTF. The CDR3 DNA reads TGCGCCAGCAGCTTGGCCGGACAGGGTGATGGCTACACCTTC.

V and J are TRBV28 and TRBJ1-3; tentatively, D is TRBD1 (5 bases). V lost 5 bases and J lost 4, with 21 bases in between. The CDR3 runs to 17 residues. Germline V gives CDR1 MDHEN, CDR2 SYDVKM. The CDR3 sequence: CASSPNWTFKAGNTIYF. The DNA for the CDR3 is TGTGCCAGCAGTCCGAACTGGACATTTAAGGCCGGAAACACCATATATTTT.

V and J are TRBV11-2 and TRBJ2-2; D is unresolved. The CDR3 has 16 residues. With 4 bases removed from V and 3 bases from J, the gap between germline ends came to 15 bases. CDR1 and CDR2 from the germline V gene are SGHAT and FQNNGV. Here the CDR3 DNA reads TGTGCCAGCAGCTACCGTCTATCTGCCCACACCGGGGAGCTGTTTTTT. Its translation is CASSYRLSAHTGELFF.

The chain combines TRBV18 with TRBJ2-7, with a tentative D call TRBD2 (6 bases). The germline V gene encodes CDR1 KGHSH and CDR2 LQKENI. The CDR3 sequence is 16 residues long. V dropped 0 bases and J dropped 1 base, with 13 bases sitting between them. DNA of the CDR3: TGTGCCAGCTCACCACCGCGGTCCGGGAGTTCCTACGAGCAGTACTTC. This gives the protein CASSPPRSGSSYEQYF.

The V and J genes are TRBV13 and TRBJ2-1, with D uncertain. Trimming took off 4 bases at V and 2 bases at J, with 12 bases between the two ends. CDR3 length equals 15 residues. Germline CDR1 PRHDT, CDR2 FYEKMQ (reference sequence). The DNA of the CDR3 is TGTGCCAGCAGCTCGACCAGAGGTCCCTACAATGAGCAGTTCTTC. Translating gives CASSSTRGPYNEQFF.

DNA of the CDR3: TGTGCCAGCAGTCGGACAGGGGGCGCCAGCAATGAGCAGTTCTTC. It is translated as CASSRTGGASNEQFF. The V and J genes are TRBV7-2 and TRBJ2-1, with 11 bases identical to TRBD1. The ends lost 6 bases at V and 6 bases at J; junction bases unmatched: 7. CDR1 SGHTA and CDR2 FQGNSA come from the germline V gene. The CDR3 extends over 15 amino acids. Variable domain in full (rest from reference TRBV7-2 and TRBJ2-1): GAGVSQSPSNKVTEKGKDVELRCDPISGHTALYWYRQSLGQGLEFLIYFQGNSAPDKSGLPSDRFSAERTGGSVSTLTIQRTQQEDSAVYLCASSRTGGASNEQFFGPGTRLTVL.

The gene calls are TRBV30 and TRBJ2-7, with 7 bases fitting TRBD2. V lost 0 bases to trimming and J lost 3 bases; unmatched junction nucleotides: 8. Germline V gene sequence: CDR1 GTSNPN, CDR2 SVGIG (reference sequence). This CDR3 contains 15 residues. CDR3 sequence reads: CAWSVLAGDLYEQYF. In DNA, the CDR3 is TGTGCCTGGAGTGTACTCGCGGGGGATCTCTACGAGCAGTACTTC. Supplemented by reference TRBV30 and TRBJ2-7, the full variable domain reads SQTIHQWPATLVQPVGSPLSLECTVEGTSNPNLYWYRQAAGRGLQLLFYSVGIGQISSEVPQNLSASRPQDRQFILSSKKLLLSDSGFYLCAWSVLAGDLYEQYFGPGTRLTVT.

CDR3 DNA: TGCAGTGCTAGTCGGGGACAGATAATGAACACTGAAGCTTTCTTT. This encodes CSASRGQIMNTEAFF. The genes are TRBV20-1 and TRBJ1-1, with TRBD1 matching 7 bases. V was clipped by 3 bases and J by 0 bases; unmatched bases: 7. The CDR3 loop spans 15 amino acids. CDR1 is DFQATT and CDR2 is SNEGSKA in the germline V gene (reference sequence).